This T cell receptor (beta chain) was obtained from a study of cytomegalovirus exposure and HLA in healthy donors. With 60 Vbeta and 13 Jbeta primers, the PCR was carried out. Assay: immunoSEQ multiplex PCR; the TCRdb copy retains only in-frame clones and omits some. The sample holds some 56,000 clones; approximately 84% are singletons and the top ten take about 3.1%. The germline gives CDR1 SEHNR, CDR2 FQNEAQ (reference sequence). This CDR3 comprises 17 residues. The trim removed 5 bases at V and 2 bases at J, leaving 8 bases unmatched. This chain joins TRBV7-9 and TRBJ2-3; 12 bases align to TRBD2. The sequencing input was PBMCs. The receptor's source is a man between 45 and 60 years old in good health and CMV-seronegative. The CDR3 region has the DNA TGTGCCAGCAGCGGGAAGCGACTAGCGGGGGCCACAGATACGCAGTATTTT. Amino acids: CASSGKRLAGATDTQYF.